This T cell receptor (beta chain) comes out of a study of radiotherapy plus CTLA-4 blockade in lung cancer. Study observations and caveats: Reports identified early blood T cell clone dynamics, with interferon-beta, as the best response predictor.

The V and J ends lost 5 bases and 10 bases respectively, with 23 bases between them. The CDR3 consists of 14 residues. Looked up from germline, CDR1 is GTSNPN and CDR2 is SVGIG (reference sequence). Clones were sequenced by immunoSEQ multiplex PCR, and TCRdb holds only the in-frame ones, with some missing. The profile shows 50,000 to 65,000 clones, approximately 80% of them singletons. A word on this clone: The antigen is unknown.

This TCR was recovered from a human donor with non-small cell lung cancer whose response to radiotherapy plus ipilimumab could not be evaluated. The gene calls are TRBV30 and TRBJ1-1; a weak D match, TRBD1 (5 bases). The sequenced sample was peripheral blood, obtained from a patient treated with radiotherapy plus ipilimumab. CDR3 sequence: CAWDQNGPPGSAFF. In DNA, the CDR3 is TGTGCCTGGGATCAAAACGGGCCCCCAGGGTCAGCTTTCTTT.